A selection of T cell receptor beta chains follows, all from one sample in a study of radiotherapy plus CTLA-4 blockade in lung cancer. The repertoire was sequenced with immunoSEQ multiplex PCR; TCRdb's copy has only in-frame clones and lacks some. The repertoire holds 81,000 or so clones, with more than 80% as singletons. This material consisted of peripheral blood, taken from a patient treated with radiotherapy plus ipilimumab. The receptors were gathered from a human donor with non-small cell lung cancer who had stable disease on radiotherapy plus ipilimumab. The CDR3 runs from the conserved cysteine through the conserved F or W. A D gene is named only where the DNA matches it firmly. Rows may omit the clone size; those that give it use once, few, many or a size class.

TRBV10-3	TRBJ1-1	NA	13	NA	CAISESGRAEAFF	TGTGCCATCAGTGAGTCGGGCAGGGCTGAAGCTTTCTTT
TRBV28	TRBJ1-4	few	16	TRBD1	CASRGQGSATNEKLFF	TGTGCCAGCAGGGGACAGGGCTCTGCAACTAATGAAAAACTGTTTTTT
TRBV7-9	TRBJ2-2	NA	15	TRBD1	CASSQLRGLAGELFF	TGTGCCAGCAGCCAACTCAGGGGGCTGGCTGGGGAGCTGTTTTTT
TRBV6-1	TRBJ1-1	NA	14	NA	CASSAVPWGTEAFF	TGTGCCAGCAGTGCGGTACCTTGGGGAACTGAAGCTTTCTTT
TRBV28	TRBJ1-2	NA	13	NA	CASSPGGAWGYTF	TGTGCCAGCAGTCCCGGAGGGGCGTGGGGCTACACCTTC
TRBV27	TRBJ2-3	NA	15	NA	CASSLRTGSPDTQYF	TGTGCCAGCAGTTTAAGGACGGGGAGTCCCGATACGCAGTATTTT
TRBV21-1	TRBJ2-6	NA	21	NA	CASIPRAGTGEGSSGANVLTF	TGTGCCAGCATCCCAAGGGCCGGGACAGGGGAGGGGAGCTCTGGGGCCAACGTCCTGACTTTC
TRBV7-9	TRBJ2-7	few	13	NA	CASSLAESYEQYF	TGTGCCAGCAGCTTAGCGGAGTCGTACGAGCAGTACTTC
TRBV9	TRBJ1-3	few	14	NA	CASSRGLSGNTIYF	TGTGCCAGCAGCCGGGGTCTCTCTGGAAACACCATATATTTT
TRBV9	TRBJ2-3	NA	15	TRBD2	CASSPAPGGIDTQYF	TGTGCCAGCAGCCCAGCCCCGGGGGGAATAGATACGCAGTATTTT
TRBV14	TRBJ1-1	NA	18	NA	CASSQATSGLFWNTEAFF	TGTGCCAGCAGCCAAGCAACCTCGGGACTTTTCTGGAACACTGAAGCTTTCTTT
TRBV7-9	TRBJ2-7	few	14	NA	CASSLGGRDYEQYF	TGTGCCAGCAGCTTAGGCGGCAGAGACTACGAGCAGTACTTC
TRBV9	TRBJ2-1	NA	12	NA	CASSNTDREQFF	TGTGCCAGCAGCAATACTGACCGGGAGCAGTTCTTC
TRBV18	TRBJ2-7	once	13	NA	CASSPGQSYEQYF	TGTGCCAGCTCACCTGGACAGTCCTACGAGCAGTACTTC
TRBV7-2	TRBJ1-3	NA	13	NA	CASRSGPKDTIYF	TGTGCCAGCAGATCTGGCCCGAAGGACACCATATATTTT
TRBV5-1	TRBJ2-5	NA	13	NA	CASSTMNQETQYF	TGCGCCAGCAGCACGATGAACCAAGAGACCCAGTACTTC
TRBV9	TRBJ1-1	NA	14	NA	CASSVTPTNTEAFF	TGTGCCAGCAGCGTAACGCCTACTAACACTGAAGCTTTCTTT
TRBV19	TRBJ1-5	NA	16	NA	CASSPAYPGSNQPQHF	TGTGCCAGTAGTCCGGCCTACCCCGGGAGCAATCAGCCCCAGCATTTT
TRBV4-1	TRBJ2-1	NA	16	NA	CASSPPTANSYNEQFF	TGCGCCAGCAGCCCGCCTACAGCGAACTCCTACAATGAGCAGTTCTTC
TRBV5-6	TRBJ1-1	NA	15	NA	CASSLGSLMNTEAFF	TGTGCCAGCAGCTTGGGCAGTCTCATGAACACTGAAGCTTTCTTT
TRBV7-3	TRBJ2-2	NA	17	TRBD2	CASSLRAGGFNTGELFF	TGTGCCAGCAGCTTAAGGGCGGGAGGCTTTAACACCGGGGAGCTGTTTTTT
TRBV28	TRBJ1-5	NA	14	NA	CASLPHRGNQPQHF	TGTGCCAGCCTACCGCATCGGGGCAATCAGCCCCAGCATTTT